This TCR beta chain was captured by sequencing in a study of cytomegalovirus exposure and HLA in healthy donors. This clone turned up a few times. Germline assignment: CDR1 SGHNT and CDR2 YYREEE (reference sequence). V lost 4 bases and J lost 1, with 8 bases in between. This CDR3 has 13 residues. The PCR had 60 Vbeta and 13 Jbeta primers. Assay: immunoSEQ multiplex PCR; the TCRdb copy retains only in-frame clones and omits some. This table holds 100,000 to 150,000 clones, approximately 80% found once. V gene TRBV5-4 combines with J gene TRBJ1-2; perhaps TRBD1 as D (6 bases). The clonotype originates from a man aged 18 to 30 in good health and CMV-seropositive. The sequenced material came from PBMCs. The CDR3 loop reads CASSTQGNYGYTF. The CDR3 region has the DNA TGTGCCAGCAGCACACAGGGTAACTATGGCTACACCTTC.